These 18 T cell receptor beta chains came from one sample sequenced in a study of cytomegalovirus exposure and HLA in healthy donors. The PCR ran on 60 Vbeta and 13 Jbeta primers. Method: immunoSEQ multiplex PCR; TCRdb's copy keeps in-frame clones and lacks some. The sample carries some 130,000 clones, 75% to 90% recorded once. The sequencing sample was made of PBMCs. The receptors were gathered from a woman between 50 and 59 years old in good health and CMV-seropositive.

The chain links TRBV6-5 to TRBJ1-2; D is uncertain. V was clipped by 7 bases and J by 4 bases, with 16 bases between them. The CDR3 runs to 14 residues. Germline V lookup: CDR1 MNHEY, CDR2 SVGAGI. The CDR3 region is CASTRTGIGYGYTF. In DNA form, the CDR3 reads TGTGCCAGCACCCGGACGGGAATTGGCTATGGCTACACCTTC.

V is TRBV30 and J is TRBJ2-7, with TRBD2 matching 10 bases. This CDR3 has 17 amino acids. Germline loops: CDR1 GTSNPN, CDR2 SVGIG (reference sequence). Trimming removed 1 base from V and 3 bases from J; junction bases left unmatched: 12. CDR3 in DNA: TGTGCCTGGAGTGGGTGGCTAGCGGGGGCCAGGTTCTACGAGCAGTACTTC. Translating it yields CAWSGWLAGARFYEQYF.

The chain has TRBV19 and TRBJ1-1; possible D gene TRBD1, 6 bases. The V gene's germline CDR1 is LNHDA and CDR2 SQIVND (reference sequence). This CDR3 contains 12 residues. The V and J ends lost 4 bases and 8 bases respectively, with 11 bases between them. CDR3 DNA sequence: TGTGCCAGTAGTACGTCAGGGGCAGAAGCTTTCTTT. Translated: CASSTSGAEAFF.

This chain connects TRBV6-5 to TRBJ2-3, with 7 bases identical to TRBD1. V lost 4 bases, J lost 3 bases, and 4 bases stayed unmatched. The germline V gene encodes CDR1 MNHEY and CDR2 SVGAGI. This CDR3 has 14 amino acids. The CDR3 is CASSLRQGTDTQYF. The CDR3 region has the DNA TGTGCCAGCAGTTTAAGACAGGGAACAGATACGCAGTATTTT.

The chain uses TRBV7-9 and TRBJ2-7; perhaps TRBD1 as D (5 bases). The V gene lost 3 bases and the J gene lost 0 bases, with 9 bases spanning the gap. CDR3 size: 14 residues. Germline loops: CDR1 SEHNR, CDR2 FQNEAQ (reference sequence). The CDR3 nucleotides read TGTGCCAGCAGCTTTCGACAGAGCTCCTACGAGCAGTACTTC. Protein product: CASSFRQSSYEQYF.

The V gene is TRBV9, the J gene TRBJ2-7; TRBD1 matches 7 bases. The germline V gene has CDR1 SGDLS and CDR2 YYNGEE. The CDR3 loop spans 16 amino acids. V trimming: 0 bases; J trimming: 5 bases; junction bases outside the gene matches: 11. CDR3 bases: TGTGCCAGCAGCGTAGGAGACAGGGAAATAGGGAACGAGCAGTACTTC. Residues: CASSVGDREIGNEQYF.

The DNA of the CDR3 is TGTGCCTGGAGTGCCTCGCGTCGGGGCTACACCTTC. Protein sequence: CAWSASRRGYTF. The chain uses TRBV30 and TRBJ1-2; D gene ambiguous. V was clipped by 1 base and J by 8 bases, with 11 bases between them. CDR3 length: 12 amino acids. Germline-derived CDR1 and CDR2 are GTSNPN and SVGIG (reference sequence).

The CDR3 nucleotides are TGTGCCTGGAGTTTGGGGGCTGTTGAAAAACTGTTTTTT. Translated, it gives CAWSLGAVEKLFF. This rearrangement joins TRBV30 to TRBJ1-4; D may be TRBD1 (6 bases). V lost 2 bases to trimming and J lost 7 bases, with 11 bases between them. This CDR3 has 13 residues. Germline lookup yields CDR1 GTSNPN and CDR2 SVGIG (reference sequence). The full variable domain, with the rest looked up from reference TRBV30 and TRBJ1-4, is SQTIHQWPATLVQPVGSPLSLECTVEGTSNPNLYWYRQAAGRGLQLLFYSVGIGQISSEVPQNLSASRPQDRQFILSSKKLLLSDSGFYLCAWSLGAVEKLFFGSGTQLSVL.

The chain recombines TRBV5-4 with TRBJ2-7, with D perhaps TRBD1 (5 bases). This CDR3 is 13 amino acids long. Germline CDR1 reads SGHNT; CDR2 reads YYREEE (reference sequence). Trimming stripped 2 bases from V and 3 bases from J, with 9 bases between. The CDR3 DNA reads TGTGCCAGCAGCTTCGACAGTCTCTACGAGCAGTACTTC. Residues: CASSFDSLYEQYF.

This chain connects TRBV9 to TRBJ1-1, with 7 bases that match TRBD1. Losses at the gene ends were 2 bases for V and 9 bases for J; bases not matched to a gene: 7. Germline-derived CDR1 and CDR2 are SGDLS and YYNGEE. The CDR3 runs to 13 residues. This chain's CDR3 is CASSVDWDSQAFF. CDR3 DNA sequence: TGTGCCAGCAGCGTGGACTGGGACAGCCAAGCTTTCTTT.

The V call is TRBV10-3, the J call TRBJ2-7, with 9 bases identical to TRBD1. The CDR3 length is 13 residues. V lost 9 bases to trimming and J lost 4 bases; unmatched junction nucleotides: 7. CDR1 ENHRY and CDR2 SYGVKD come from the germline V gene. The CDR3 spells CAIGQGMMYEQYF. The CDR3 coding sequence is TGTGCCATTGGACAGGGGATGATGTACGAGCAGTACTTC.

The DNA of the CDR3 is TGTGCCAGCAGTTTAGACAGCTATGGCTACACCTTC. Amino acids: CASSLDSYGYTF. The genes are TRBV28 and TRBJ1-2; D perhaps matches TRBD1 (5 bases). Germline CDR1 is MDHEN and CDR2 is SYDVKM. V lost 2 bases and J 4 bases, leaving 5 bases between the germline ends. CDR3 length: 12 residues.

This clone was counted between two and nine times. J is TRBJ1-2 and V is TRBV10-2; 8 bases map to TRBD1. The junction had 16 bases not matched to a gene; V was cut back by 2 bases and J by 2 bases. The germline CDR1 and CDR2 sequences are WSHSY and SAAADI. This CDR3 is built from 19 residues. Here the CDR3 reads CASSESPTGAKGLNYGYTF. The CDR3 nucleotides read TGCGCCAGCAGTGAGAGTCCGACAGGGGCTAAGGGATTAAACTATGGCTACACCTTC.

The chain joins TRBV19 to TRBJ1-3, with 9 nucleotides matching TRBD1. The V gene end was trimmed by 5 bases and the J gene end by 3 bases; junction bases not matched to a gene: 11. CDR1 is LNHDA and CDR2 is SQIVND in the germline V gene (reference sequence). There are 17 residues in the CDR3. The CDR3 here is CASSPMGQGVFGNTIYF. CDR3 sequence (DNA): TGTGCCAGTAGTCCCATGGGACAGGGCGTCTTTGGAAACACCATATATTTT.

The chain couples TRBV7-8 to TRBJ1-5; D uncertain. V was trimmed by 2 bases and J by 1 base, leaving 9 bases between them. This CDR3 spans 15 amino acids. Germline V gene data show CDR1 as SGHVS and CDR2 as FQNEAQ. This chain's CDR3 is CASSLTRWSNQPQHF. The CDR3 coding sequence is TGTGCCAGCAGCTTAACCAGGTGGAGCAATCAGCCCCAGCATTTT.

The table lists this clone with a few counts. The chain carries TRBV19 and TRBJ2-1, with TRBD1 identical over 7 bases. CDR1 and CDR2 from the germline V gene are LNHDA and SQIVND (reference sequence). Trimming at V came to 9 bases and at J to 9 bases, leaving 8 bases not matched to a gene. CDR3 length: 12 residues. The CDR3 coding sequence is TGTGCCAGCCAAGGGACAGTTCGTGAGCAGTTCTTC. This encodes CASQGTVREQFF.

J is TRBJ1-1 and V is TRBV4-3, with unresolved D. Germline loops: CDR1 LGHNA, CDR2 YSLEER. The CDR3 has 13 residues. V lost 1 base, J lost 1 base, and 4 bases lay in between. CDR3 amino acids: CASSQGGNTEAFF. Written as DNA, the CDR3 is TGCGCCAGCAGCCAAGGAGGGAACACTGAAGCTTTCTTT.

The chain recombines TRBV5-1 with TRBJ2-1; a possible D gene is TRBD1 (6 bases). CDR3 length: 15 amino acids. The V gene's germline CDR1 is SGHRS and CDR2 YFSETQ. Deletions cut 2 bases from V and 6 bases from J, with 15 bases between. The CDR3 region has the DNA TGCGCCAGCAGCTTAGACAGGCGGAATGTCAATGAGCAGTTCTTC. Translating it yields CASSLDRRNVNEQFF.